This is a list of T cell receptor beta chains from one sample in a study of T cell repertoires in cytomegalovirus infection. TCRdb re-called the reads with MiXCR, one entry per CDR3 protein. In the table there are 150,000 to 200,000 distinct CDR3 sequences, 13% to 15% of which are singletons. The sample consisted of PBMCs. The source of these receptors is a human donor in good health (CMV status not recorded). Some clones in this sample may be carry-over from other donors' samples. Both conserved end residues are part of each CDR3. The order of the fields is CDR3 DNA, CDR3 protein, D gene, V gene, J gene, clone size. D genes are given only for firm matches. Only some rows state a clone size, as once, few, many or a class for expanded clones.

TGTGCCAGCAGCCCCCAGAGGTTAAACACTGAAGCTTTCTTT	CASSPQRLNTEAFF	NA	TRBV11-2	TRBJ1-1	NA
TGTGCCAGCAGCCCCGATGGAAACTCCTACGAGCAGTACTTC	CASSPDGNSYEQYF	NA	TRBV7-2	TRBJ2-7	many
TGTGCCAGCAGCTCTATTAGGACAGGGTCGAATGAAAAACTGTTTTTT	CASSSIRTGSNEKLFF	TRBD1	TRBV11-2	TRBJ1-4	many
TGTGCCAGCAAAGACAGTCGAGAAGCTTTCTTT	CASKDSREAFF	NA	TRBV6-2/TRBV6-3	TRBJ1-1	few
TGTGCCAGCAGAGAAGACGCCCGTCGGACCCAGTACTTC	CASREDARRTQYF	NA	TRBV28	TRBJ2-5	NA
TGTGCCAGCAGTGTGGAACGGACTAGGTACAATGAGCAGTTCTTC	CASSVERTRYNEQFF	TRBD2	TRBV7-9	TRBJ2-1	few
TGTGCCAGCAGCTCCCCTTGGGTAGCGGGAGCAGAGGAGCAGTTCTTC	CASSSPWVAGAEEQFF	TRBD2	TRBV7-8	TRBJ2-1	many
TGTGCCAGTAGTATAGAAAGCGGGCCCTACAATGAGCAGTTCTTC	CASSIESGPYNEQFF	NA	TRBV19	TRBJ2-1	NA
TGTGCCAGCAATGGCGGGGGGCCAGATACGCAGTATTTT	CASNGGGPDTQYF	TRBD2	TRBV2	TRBJ2-3	many
TGCAGCGGATCCCCGGGACATACTAACACTGAAGCTTTCTTT	CSGSPGHTNTEAFF	NA	TRBV29-1	TRBJ1-1	NA
TGCAGTGCTACGATCCGGGCCGCGCGGCGGGATGAGCAGTTCTTC	CSATIRAARRDEQFF	NA	TRBV20-1	TRBJ2-1	NA
TGCGCCAGCAGCTTGGTTGGTGGCAACCTGGAGGTCCTGACTTTC	CASSLVGGNLEVLTF	NA	TRBV5-1	TRBJ2-6	NA
TGTGCCAGCAGCCGATCGACGACGAACACTGAAGCTTTCTTT	CASSRSTTNTEAFF	NA	TRBV7-2	TRBJ1-1	many
TGTGCCAGCAGGTTACCTCGGACTGAAGGTACAATGAAGCAGTTCTTC	CASRLPRTEGTMKQFF	NA	TRBV7-2	TRBJ2-1	many
TGTGCCAGCTTCGAACACAGGGGGAACACTGAAGCTTTCTTT	CASFEHRGNTEAFF	TRBD1	TRBV28	TRBJ1-1	NA
TGTGCCAGCAGTTTGGAAGGACGCGGCTACGAGCAGTACTTC	CASSLEGRGYEQYF	NA	TRBV12-3/TRBV12-4	TRBJ2-7	few
TGTGCCAGCAGCTTAGCGGGAAGACAGGCCATTTACAATGAGCAGTTCTTC	CASSLAGRQAIYNEQFF	NA	TRBV7-6	TRBJ2-1	many
TGTGCCAGCAGCGTAAGGGACAGTGCTAACTATGGCTACACCTTC	CASSVRDSANYGYTF	TRBD1	TRBV9	TRBJ1-2	few
TGTGCCAGCAGCACGTCTAAAGGTTTCTATGGCTACACCTTC	CASSTSKGFYGYTF	NA	TRBV7-9	TRBJ1-2	NA
TGCGCCAGCAGTGAGTCCCTTAGTACACCCTACACCTTC	CASSESLSTPYTF	NA	TRBV10-1	TRBJ1-2	many
TGTGCCAGCAGTTTGACTCAGGATACGCAGTATTTT	CASSLTQDTQYF	NA	TRBV5-4	TRBJ2-3	once
TGCAGCGTTGGGAACAGGGAAGGTGACGGCTACACCTTC	CSVGNREGDGYTF	NA	TRBV29-1	TRBJ1-2	NA
TGTGCCAGCAGCCAAGAAGACAGGGCCGGGGCCAACGTCCTGACTTTC	CASSQEDRAGANVLTF	TRBD1	TRBV4-2	TRBJ2-6	few
TGTGCCAGCAGCCAGACCTACGGGAGGGATACGCAGTATTTT	CASSQTYGRDTQYF	TRBD2	TRBV7-2	TRBJ2-3	many
TGTGCCAGCAGCTTGCAGTGGGGGGGCGGCTATGGCTACACCTTC	CASSLQWGGGYGYTF	NA	TRBV7-2	TRBJ1-2	NA
TGCAGCGTTGGGGGACAATCCTACGAGCAGTACTTC	CSVGGQSYEQYF	NA	TRBV29-1	TRBJ2-7	few
TGTGCCAGCAGCTCAATGACCCGCGATAGCAATCAGCCCCAGCATTTT	CASSSMTRDSNQPQHF	NA	TRBV7-8	TRBJ1-5	many
TGCAGCGTATCCGGGACACGCGAAAAACTGTTTTTT	CSVSGTREKLFF	NA	TRBV20-1	TRBJ1-4	NA
TGTGCCAGCAGCCCCCGCGGGGGGACAGGGACCTACGAGCAGTACTTC	CASSPRGGTGTYEQYF	NA	TRBV7-6	TRBJ2-7	NA
TGTGCCAGCACCATATCGAGGGCCCTCTTTTCTGAAGCTTTCTTT	CASTISRALFSEAFF	NA	TRBV28	TRBJ1-1	NA
TGTGCCAGCGTGACAGGGGGTCAGCCCCAGCATTTT	CASVTGGQPQHF	TRBD1	TRBV19	TRBJ1-5	few
TGTGCCAGCAGCCACTTTGGGAGGGTCGACTATGGCTACACCTTC	CASSHFGRVDYGYTF	NA	TRBV6-5	TRBJ1-2	NA
TGCAGTGCCGCGACAGGGGAAATTATAAAGCAGTACTTC	CSAATGEIIKQYF	TRBD1	TRBV20-1	TRBJ2-7	many
TGTGCCAGCAGTAATCCCGGAGCCTATGGCTACACCTTC	CASSNPGAYGYTF	NA	TRBV6-5	TRBJ1-2	few
TGTGCCAGCAGCTTAGAAGGGGTGAAAAGGCCCGGAAACACCATATATTTT	CASSLEGVKRPGNTIYF	NA	TRBV7-6	TRBJ1-3	NA
TGTGCCAGCAGCTTAAGGGGAGGGGGGAACACAGATACGCAGTATTTT	CASSLRGGGNTDTQYF	NA	TRBV7-3	TRBJ2-3	many
TGCGCCAGCAGAAGAACCGGGACAGAACTTCTAATCGGGGACACCGGGGAGCTGTTTTTT	CASRRTGTELLIGDTGELFF	TRBD1	TRBV10-1	TRBJ2-2	many
TGTGCCAGCAGCTCGACCCCGGGACTAGCGGAAGGGAATGAGCAGTTCTTC	CASSSTPGLAEGNEQFF	TRBD2	TRBV7-6	TRBJ2-1	few
TGTGCCAGCAGCCAGGGACGGTCGAACACCGGGGAGCTGTTTTTT	CASSQGRSNTGELFF	NA	TRBV7-3	TRBJ2-2	many
TGTGCCAGCGGCGATAACACTGAAGCTTTCTTT	CASGDNTEAFF	NA	TRBV6-2/TRBV6-3	TRBJ1-1	few